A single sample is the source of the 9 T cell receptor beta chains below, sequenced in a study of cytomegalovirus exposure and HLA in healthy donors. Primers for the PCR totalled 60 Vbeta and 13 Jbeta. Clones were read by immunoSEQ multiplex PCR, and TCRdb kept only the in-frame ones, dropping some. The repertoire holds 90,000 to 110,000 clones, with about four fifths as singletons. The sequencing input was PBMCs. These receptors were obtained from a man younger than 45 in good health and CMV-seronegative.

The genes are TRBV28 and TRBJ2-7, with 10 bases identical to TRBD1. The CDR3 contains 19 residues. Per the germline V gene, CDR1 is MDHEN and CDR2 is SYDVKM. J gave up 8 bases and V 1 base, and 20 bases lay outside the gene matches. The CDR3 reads CASSLLWDRGKGMVGKQYF. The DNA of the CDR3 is TGTGCCAGCAGTTTATTATGGGACAGGGGAAAGGGGATGGTCGGCAAGCAGTACTTC.

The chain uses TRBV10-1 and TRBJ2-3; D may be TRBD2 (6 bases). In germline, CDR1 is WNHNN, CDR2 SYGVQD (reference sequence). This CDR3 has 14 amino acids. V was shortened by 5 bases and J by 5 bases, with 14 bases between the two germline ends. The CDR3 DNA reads TGCGCCAGCAGTACCAGCGGGCTCCTAGATACGCAGTATTTT. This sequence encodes CASSTSGLLDTQYF.

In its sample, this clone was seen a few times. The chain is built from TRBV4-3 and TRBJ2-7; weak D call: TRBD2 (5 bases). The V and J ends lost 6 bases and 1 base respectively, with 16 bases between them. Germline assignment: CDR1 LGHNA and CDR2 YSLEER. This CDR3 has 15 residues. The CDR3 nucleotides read TGCGCCAGCAGTGCTTCCTACGGGGAGTCCTACGAGCAGTACTTC. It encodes CASSASYGESYEQYF.

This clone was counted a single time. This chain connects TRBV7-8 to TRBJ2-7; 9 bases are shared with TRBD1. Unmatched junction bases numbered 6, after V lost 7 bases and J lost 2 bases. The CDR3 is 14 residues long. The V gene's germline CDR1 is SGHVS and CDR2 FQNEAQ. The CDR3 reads CASTQDRGTYEQYF. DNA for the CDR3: TGTGCCAGCACCCAGGACAGGGGCACCTACGAGCAGTACTTC.

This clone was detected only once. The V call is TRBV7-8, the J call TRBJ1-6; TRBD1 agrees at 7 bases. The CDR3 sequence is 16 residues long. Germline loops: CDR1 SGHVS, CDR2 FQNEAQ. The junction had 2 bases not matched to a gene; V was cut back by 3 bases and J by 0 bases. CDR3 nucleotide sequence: TGTGCCAGCAGCTTGGGACAGAGCTCCTATAATTCACCCCTCCACTTT. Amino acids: CASSLGQSSYNSPLHF.

The CDR3 DNA is TGTGCCAGCAGTTACTCTAGCGGAACCTACAATGAGCAGTTCTTC. This sequence encodes CASSYSSGTYNEQFF. The J gene is TRBJ2-1, the V gene TRBV6-5; possibly TRBD2 for D (6 bases). The CDR3 sequence is 15 residues long. V was trimmed by 0 bases and J by 2 bases, leaving 8 bases between them. The germline CDR1 and CDR2 sequences are MNHEY and SVGAGI.

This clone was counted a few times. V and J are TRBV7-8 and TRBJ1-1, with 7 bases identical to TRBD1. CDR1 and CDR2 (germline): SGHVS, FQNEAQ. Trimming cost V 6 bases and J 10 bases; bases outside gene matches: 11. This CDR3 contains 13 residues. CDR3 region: CASRSTGAGGAFF. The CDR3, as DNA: TGTGCCAGCAGAAGTACAGGGGCGGGGGGAGCTTTCTTT.

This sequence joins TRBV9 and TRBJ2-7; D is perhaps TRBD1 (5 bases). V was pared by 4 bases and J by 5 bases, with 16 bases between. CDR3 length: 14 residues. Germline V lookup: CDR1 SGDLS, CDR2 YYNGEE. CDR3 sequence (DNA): TGTGCCAGCAGCCTGGATCAGGGTAAGGACGAGCAGTACTTC. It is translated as CASSLDQGKDEQYF. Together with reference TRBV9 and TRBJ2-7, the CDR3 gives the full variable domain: DSGVTQTPKHLITATGQRVTLRCSPRSGDLSVYWYQQSLDQGLQFLIQYYNGEERAKGNILERFSAQQFPDLHSELNLSSLELGDSALYFCASSLDQGKDEQYFGPGTRLTVT.

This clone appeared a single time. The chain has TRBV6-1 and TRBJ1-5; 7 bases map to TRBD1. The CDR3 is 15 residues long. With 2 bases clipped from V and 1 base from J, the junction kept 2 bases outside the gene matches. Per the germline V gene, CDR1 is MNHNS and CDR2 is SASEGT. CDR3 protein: CASSEWGQSNQPQHF. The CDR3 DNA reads TGTGCCAGCAGTGAATGGGGACAGAGCAATCAGCCCCAGCATTTT.